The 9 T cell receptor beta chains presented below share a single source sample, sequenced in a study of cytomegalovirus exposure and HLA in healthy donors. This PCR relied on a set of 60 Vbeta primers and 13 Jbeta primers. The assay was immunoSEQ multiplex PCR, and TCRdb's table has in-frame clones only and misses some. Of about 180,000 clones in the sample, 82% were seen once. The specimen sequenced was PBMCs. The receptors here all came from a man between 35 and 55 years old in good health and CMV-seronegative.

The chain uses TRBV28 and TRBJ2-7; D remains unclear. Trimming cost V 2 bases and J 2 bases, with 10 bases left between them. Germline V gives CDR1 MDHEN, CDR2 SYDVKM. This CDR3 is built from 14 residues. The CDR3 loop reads CASSLPGPTYEQYF. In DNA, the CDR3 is TGTGCCAGCAGTTTACCAGGCCCGACCTACGAGCAGTACTTC.

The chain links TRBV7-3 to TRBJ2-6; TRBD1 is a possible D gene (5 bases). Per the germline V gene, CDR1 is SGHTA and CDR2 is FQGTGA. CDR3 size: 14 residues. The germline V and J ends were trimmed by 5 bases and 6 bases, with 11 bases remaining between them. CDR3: CASSDSLEANVLTF. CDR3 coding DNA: TGTGCCAGCAGCGACAGTTTAGAGGCCAACGTCCTGACTTTC.

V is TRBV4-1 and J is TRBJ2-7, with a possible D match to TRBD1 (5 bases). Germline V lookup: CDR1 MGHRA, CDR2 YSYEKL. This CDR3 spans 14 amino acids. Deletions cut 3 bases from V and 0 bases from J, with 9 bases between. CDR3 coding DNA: TGCGCCAGCAGCCAGCCTGACAGCTCCTACGAGCAGTACTTC. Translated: CASSQPDSSYEQYF.

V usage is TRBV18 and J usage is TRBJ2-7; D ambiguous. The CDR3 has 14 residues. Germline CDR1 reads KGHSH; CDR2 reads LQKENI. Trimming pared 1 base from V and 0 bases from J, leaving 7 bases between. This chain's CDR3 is CASSPRLDSYEQYF. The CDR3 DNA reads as TGTGCCAGCTCACCACGACTCGACTCCTACGAGCAGTACTTC.

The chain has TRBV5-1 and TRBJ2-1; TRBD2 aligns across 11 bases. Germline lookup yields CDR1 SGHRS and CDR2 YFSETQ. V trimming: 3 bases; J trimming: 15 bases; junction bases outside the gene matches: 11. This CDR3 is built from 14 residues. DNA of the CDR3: TGCGCCAGCAGCTCTAAACCTAGCGGGGGGTTCGGGTTCTTC. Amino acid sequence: CASSSKPSGGFGFF. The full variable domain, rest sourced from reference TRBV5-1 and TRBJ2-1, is KAGVTQTPRYLIKTRGQQVTLSCSPISGHRSVSWYQQTPGQGLQFLFEYFSETQRNKGNFPGRFSGRQFSNSRSEMNVSTLELGDSALYLCASSSKPSGGFGFFGPGTRLTVL.

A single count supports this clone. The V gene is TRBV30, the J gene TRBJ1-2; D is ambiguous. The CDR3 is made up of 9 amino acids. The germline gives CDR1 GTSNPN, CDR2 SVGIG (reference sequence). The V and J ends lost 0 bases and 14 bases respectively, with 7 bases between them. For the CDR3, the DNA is TGTGCCTGGAGTGTACCCCTAACCTTC. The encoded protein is CAWSVPLTF.

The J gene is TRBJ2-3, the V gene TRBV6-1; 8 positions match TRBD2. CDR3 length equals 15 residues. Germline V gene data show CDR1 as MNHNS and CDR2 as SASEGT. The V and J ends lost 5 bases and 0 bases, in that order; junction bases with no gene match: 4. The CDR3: CASSSPSGSTDTQYF. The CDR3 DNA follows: TGTGCCAGCAGTTCCCCTAGCGGGAGCACAGATACGCAGTATTTT.

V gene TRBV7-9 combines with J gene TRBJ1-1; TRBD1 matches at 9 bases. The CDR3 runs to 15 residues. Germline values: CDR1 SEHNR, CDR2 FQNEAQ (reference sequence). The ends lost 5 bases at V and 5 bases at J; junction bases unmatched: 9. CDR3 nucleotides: TGTGCCAGCAGCCCCGGGACAGGGTGGAGGACTGAAGCTTTCTTT. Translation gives CASSPGTGWRTEAFF.

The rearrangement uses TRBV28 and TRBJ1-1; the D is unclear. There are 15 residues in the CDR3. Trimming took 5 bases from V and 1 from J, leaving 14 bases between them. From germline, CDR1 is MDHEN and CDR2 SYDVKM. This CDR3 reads CASSPLSSWNTEAFF. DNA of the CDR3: TGTGCCAGCAGTCCCCTAAGTTCCTGGAACACTGAAGCTTTCTTT.